This T cell receptor beta chain was identified during a study of identical twins. Study-level results: Twins showed weaker excess sharing in their beta out-of-frame sequences.

CDR1 and CDR2 (germline): SGHRS, YFSETQ. Trimming at V came to 4 bases and at J to 5 bases, leaving 15 bases not matched to a gene. CDR3 size: 19 residues. TCRdb called the 5' RACE reads again in MiXCR, with one record for every CDR3 protein. The data hold fewer than 900,000 distinct CDR3 sequences, with 20% to 25% observed a single time. This clonotype has a count of ten or more. Its antigen is unknown. The sample was also reused in another study, on T cells expressing NK-cell markers. Turning to that study: Only alpha-beta TCR T cells were sorted in several experiments, using an anti-gamma-delta TCR antibody. The CD3+CD56-NKG2C+ fraction of a few donors was also led by these clonotypes.

The chain employs TRBV5-1 and TRBJ2-1; 13 bases are a match to TRBD2. Sequenced material: PBMCs. This TCR came from a woman aged 18-29 years in good health. CDR3 sequence reads: CASSLRTSGRPSRHNEQFF. The CDR3 DNA sequence: TGCGCCAGCAGCCTACGGACTAGCGGGAGACCCTCCCGGCACAATGAGCAGTTCTTC.